What follows are 6 T cell receptor beta chains derived from one specimen sequenced in a study of OX40 agonist ivuxolimab in advanced cancers. Clones were sequenced by immunoSEQ multiplex PCR, and TCRdb holds only the in-frame ones, with some missing. The table includes 45,000 to 55,000 clones, approximately 79% detected once. This sample comprised CD4+ or CD8+ T cells sorted from blood, obtained in a trial of the OX40 agonist ivuxolimab. These receptors were obtained from an adult with an advanced solid tumor such as melanoma, head and neck, liver or kidney cancer.

This chain joins TRBV7-2 and TRBJ1-5, with D possibly matching TRBD1 (5 bases). CDR1 is SGHTA, CDR2 FQGNSA, per germline. This CDR3 region has 13 residues. Trimming removed 0 bases from V and 5 bases from J, with 5 bases in between. Here the CDR3 reads CASSLAGDQPQHF. DNA for the CDR3: TGTGCCAGCAGCTTAGCAGGGGATCAGCCCCAGCATTTT.

This chain connects TRBV18 to TRBJ1-1; no definite D call. Trimming removed 1 base from V and 5 bases from J, with 14 bases in between. The CDR3 runs to 15 residues. The germline V gene encodes CDR1 KGHSH and CDR2 LQKENI. Here the CDR3 reads CASSPQWSKGTEAFF. The CDR3, as DNA: TGTGCCAGCTCACCACAGTGGTCAAAAGGGACTGAAGCTTTCTTT.

The V call is TRBV15, the J call TRBJ2-7; D is unresolved. The CDR3 totals 12 residues. Germline CDR1 reads LNHNV; CDR2 reads YYDKDF (reference sequence). Trimming cost V 2 bases and J 4 bases, with 6 bases left between them. This chain's CDR3 is CATSRLGYEQYF. The CDR3 DNA reads as TGTGCCACCAGCAGACTGGGTTACGAGCAGTACTTC.

V and J are TRBV2 and TRBJ1-4, with TRBD1 identical over 7 bases. Trimming cost V 8 bases and J 4 bases; bases outside gene matches: 7. This CDR3 is built from 14 residues. From germline, CDR1 is SNHLY and CDR2 FYNNEI. The CDR3 nucleotides are TGTGCCAGCGGGGTGGGACAGAATAATGAAAAACTGTTTTTT. This translates into CASGVGQNNEKLFF.

The rearrangement uses TRBV11-2 and TRBJ2-1; D is perhaps TRBD1 (6 bases). The germline V and J ends were trimmed by 1 base and 14 bases, with 15 bases remaining between them. The CDR3 is 13 amino acids. Germline V gene sequence: CDR1 SGHAT, CDR2 FQNNGV. The CDR3 DNA is TGTGCCAGCAGCTTAGGAGGGGAAGGGGGAAAGTTCTTC. Translated: CASSLGGEGGKFF.

This chain links TRBV10-2 with TRBJ1-2; the D gene is possibly TRBD1 (6 bases). Trimming removed 4 bases from V and 5 bases from J, with 17 bases in between. CDR3 length: 15 residues. Germline V gene lookup returns CDR1 WSHSY and CDR2 SAAADI. In DNA, the CDR3 is TGCGCCAGCAGTGCTAGAACGACAGGCGTTTATGGCTACACCTTC. It translates to CASSARTTGVYGYTF.